A single sample is the source of the 18 T cell receptor beta chains below, sequenced in a study of human T cells and chemical hapten exposure. A single record per CDR3 protein comes from TCRdb applying MiXCR to the RACE reads. The data show over 300,000 distinct CDR3 sequences, with approximately 5% seen just once and approximately 2.4% held by the top ten. The time point: pre-sensitization, week 0. The treatment is: therapeutic diphenylcyclopropenone sensitization with weekly scalp DPC. Sequencing used whole blood, obtained in connection with sensitization to the hapten diphenylcyclopropenone (DPC). These receptors originate from a woman between 50 and 59 years old with alopecia areata. Some clones in this sample may be carry-over from other donors' samples.

The chain couples TRBV6-2 or TRBV6-3 to TRBJ2-3; TRBD2 aligns across 11 bases. Germline V gives CDR1 MNHEY, CDR2 SVGEGT. This CDR3 region has 14 residues. The V and J ends lost 10 bases and 2 bases, in that order; junction bases with no gene match: 5. The CDR3 nucleotides are TGTGCCACCCTGACTAGCGGGGTCACAGATACGCAGTATTTT. Residues: CATLTSGVTDTQYF.

This clonotype turned up a few times. The V gene is TRBV29-1, the J gene TRBJ2-7; TRBD2 agrees at 12 bases. The CDR3 runs to 17 residues. Germline lookup yields CDR1 SQVTM and CDR2 ANQGSEA. The V gene end was trimmed by 7 bases and the J gene end by 1 base; junction bases not matched to a gene: 14. The CDR3, as DNA: TGCAGCGCCTTGATCGTGGGACTAGCGGGTGGGTCCTACGAGCAGTACTTC. Translated, it gives CSALIVGLAGGSYEQYF.

This clonotype was seen at least ten times. The chain has TRBV28 and TRBJ1-3; no firm D call. V dropped 6 bases and J dropped 11 bases, with 17 bases sitting between them. Per germline, CDR1 MDHEN and CDR2 SYDVKM. CDR3 length equals 13 residues. The CDR3 spells CASSRPLIVAIYF. In DNA, the CDR3 is TGTGCCAGCAGCCGGCCTCTTATAGTGGCCATATATTTT. The full variable domain, with the rest looked up from reference TRBV28 and TRBJ1-3, is DVKVTQSSRYLVKRTGEKVFLECVQDMDHENMFWYRQDPGLGLRLIYFSYDVKMKEKGDIPEGYSVSREKKERFSLILESASTNQTSMYLCASSRPLIVAIYFGEGSWLTVV.

The gene calls are TRBV3-1 and TRBJ2-1; 12 bases fit TRBD1. The V gene's germline CDR1 is LGHDT and CDR2 YNNKEL (reference sequence). Unmatched junction bases numbered 9, after V lost 4 bases and J lost 8 bases. The CDR3 spans 16 residues. The CDR3 DNA reads TGTGCCAGCAGCCTCCGGGACAGGGGGCCAGTCGATGAGCAGTTCTTC. Residues: CASSLRDRGPVDEQFF.

This clonotype was found many times. The rearrangement uses TRBV20-1 and TRBJ1-5, with D perhaps matching TRBD1 (6 bases). V was shortened by 1 base and J by 2 bases, with 15 bases between the two germline ends. CDR1 DFQATT and CDR2 SNEGSKA come from the germline V gene (reference sequence). The CDR3 is 16 amino acids. The CDR3 region has the DNA TGCAGTGCTAGAGTGGCGGGGGCGAGGCGCAATCAGCCCCAGCATTTT. It yields the protein CSARVAGARRNQPQHF.

In this sample, this clonotype turned up many times. This chain links TRBV7-9 with TRBJ2-7; no firm D call. The CDR3 has 12 amino acids. The germline V and J ends were trimmed by 1 base and 2 bases, with 3 bases remaining between them. CDR1 SEHNR and CDR2 FQNEAQ come from the germline V gene (reference sequence). The CDR3 sequence is CASSLEAYEQYF. For the CDR3, the DNA is TGTGCCAGCAGCTTAGAAGCCTACGAGCAGTACTTC.

This clonotype was found many times. This chain joins TRBV6-1 and TRBJ2-3; D is possibly TRBD1 (6 bases). CDR1 is MNHNS and CDR2 is SASEGT in the germline V gene. Trimming removed 5 bases at V and 2 bases at J, with 14 bases between. There are 15 residues in the CDR3. The CDR3 here is CASSNDRLPTDTQYF. In nucleotides, the CDR3 is TGTGCCAGCAGTAACGACAGGCTCCCCACAGATACGCAGTATTTT.

This clonotype was seen repeatedly, ten times or more. V is TRBV3-1 and J is TRBJ2-1; 13 nucleotides align to TRBD2. Germline V gene sequence: CDR1 LGHDT, CDR2 YNNKEL (reference sequence). Germline trimming cut 1 base from V and 3 bases from J; bases unmatched to any gene: 18. The CDR3 sequence is 22 residues long. CDR3 amino acids: CASSQGGLAGARGVVFYNEQFF. The CDR3 bases are TGTGCCAGCAGCCAAGGTGGACTAGCGGGAGCTCGGGGGGTCGTATTCTACAATGAGCAGTTCTTC.

This rearrangement joins TRBV12-3 or TRBV12-4 to TRBJ1-5; TRBD1 is a possible D gene (6 bases). Trimming pared 3 bases from V and 2 bases from J, leaving 8 bases between. The CDR3 has 14 residues. Written as DNA, the CDR3 is TGTGCCAGCAGTTTCAACAGGGGCAATCAGCCCCAGCATTTT. Translation gives CASSFNRGNQPQHF.

This clonotype was observed many times. The rearrangement joins TRBV5-1 to TRBJ1-1; perhaps TRBD1 as D (6 bases). In germline, CDR1 is SGHRS, CDR2 YFSETQ. The V and J ends lost 5 bases and 0 bases respectively, with 11 bases between them. This CDR3 contains 14 residues. The DNA of the CDR3 is TGCGCCAGCAGAGAACAGGGAATGAACACTGAAGCTTTCTTT. Encoded protein: CASREQGMNTEAFF. Full variable domain (missing parts from reference TRBV5-1 and TRBJ1-1): KAGVTQTPRYLIKTRGQQVTLSCSPISGHRSVSWYQQTPGQGLQFLFEYFSETQRNKGNFPGRFSGRQFSNSRSEMNVSTLELGDSALYLCASREQGMNTEAFFGQGTRLTVV.

This clonotype has a count of ten or more. The chain couples TRBV3-1 to TRBJ1-1; D remains unclear. The CDR3 is 14 amino acids. The V end lost 1 base, the J end lost 0 bases, and 6 bases lay between the germline ends. The germline V gene encodes CDR1 LGHDT and CDR2 YNNKEL (reference sequence). The CDR3 region is CASSQVELNTEAFF. In nucleotides, the CDR3 is TGTGCCAGCAGCCAAGTCGAGTTGAACACTGAAGCTTTCTTT.

This clonotype was seen many times. This chain connects TRBV6-5 to TRBJ1-2; D ambiguous. The CDR3 is 16 amino acids. Trimming shortened V by 0 bases and J by 1 base, and 12 bases separated the two germline ends. The germline V gene encodes CDR1 MNHEY and CDR2 SVGAGI. CDR3 amino acids: CASSYSSRGVNYGYTF. The CDR3, as DNA: TGTGCCAGCAGTTACTCGAGTCGGGGAGTTAACTATGGCTACACCTTC.

The chain couples TRBV29-1 to TRBJ2-5, with D maybe TRBD2 (6 bases). V gave up 1 base and J gave up 5 bases, with 17 bases separating them. This CDR3 spans 15 amino acids. In germline, CDR1 is SQVTM, CDR2 ANQGSEA. CDR3: CSVEVEGPSGETQYF. CDR3 DNA sequence: TGCAGCGTTGAAGTGGAGGGGCCCTCCGGGGAGACCCAGTACTTC. The full variable domain, its missing parts supplied by reference TRBV29-1 and TRBJ2-5, is SAVISQKPSRDICQRGTSLTIQCQVDSQVTMMFWYRQQPGQSLTLIATANQGSEATYESGFVIDKFPISRPNLTFSTLTVSNMSPEDSSIYLCSVEVEGPSGETQYFGPGTRLLVL.

This clonotype was counted only a few times. J is TRBJ2-1 and V is TRBV27; 7 bases map to TRBD1. CDR1 is MNHEY, CDR2 SMNVEV, per germline (reference sequence). The V gene end was trimmed by 6 bases and the J gene end by 3 bases; junction bases not matched to a gene: 5. The CDR3 length is 14 residues. CDR3 protein: CASRGGAGYNEQFF. The CDR3 nucleotides are TGTGCCAGCAGAGGGGGCGCCGGCTACAATGAGCAGTTCTTC.

V gene TRBV29-1 combines with J gene TRBJ2-1, with TRBD1 as a possible D gene (6 bases). CDR3 length: 13 residues. The V gene lost 4 bases and the J gene lost 1 base, with 8 bases spanning the gap. From germline, CDR1 is SQVTM and CDR2 ANQGSEA. The CDR3 coding sequence is TGCAGCGTTGTAGGACAGTCCTACAATGAGCAGTTCTTC. It codes for CSVVGQSYNEQFF.

This clonotype was seen repeatedly, ten times or more. This chain connects TRBV7-9 to TRBJ1-5; the D is unclear. This CDR3 is built from 16 residues. V shed 1 base and J shed 1 base, with 11 bases lying between them. Germline CDR1 reads SEHNR; CDR2 reads FQNEAQ (reference sequence). CDR3 protein: CASSLEVGSSNQPQHF. The CDR3 bases are TGTGCCAGCAGCTTAGAGGTGGGGTCAAGCAATCAGCCCCAGCATTTT.

The chain links TRBV6-5 to TRBJ1-6; 8 positions match TRBD1. This CDR3 has 14 residues. Germline V gene lookup returns CDR1 MNHEY and CDR2 SVGAGI. V shed 5 bases and J 7 bases; nucleotides not matched to a gene: 4. The CDR3, as DNA: TGTGCCAGCAGTACCAGGGGGCGGAATTCACCCCTCCACTTT. Translating gives CASSTRGRNSPLHF.

This chain uses TRBV11-2 with TRBJ1-6; D ambiguous. The CDR3 is 15 amino acids. V was cut by 5 bases and J by 0 bases, with 8 bases left in between. CDR1 is SGHAT, CDR2 FQNNGV, per germline. The CDR3 coding sequence is TGTGCCAGCAGCCTCCCAGGCTCCTATAATTCACCCCTCCACTTT. It specifies CASSLPGSYNSPLHF.